A selection of T cell receptor beta chains follows, all from one sample in a study of blood T cell repertoires in COVID-19. Assay used: immunoSEQ multiplex PCR; TCRdb lists only in-frame clones, some missing. In the table there are a few hundred thousand clones, 75% to 90% of which are singletons. The sequenced sample consisted of peripheral blood. Source of these receptors: a woman younger than 30 with acute or convalescent COVID-19. Both conserved end residues are part of each CDR3. The D gene is left open where the match is weak. Clone size is given for some rows only: seen once, a few or many times, or a class if the clone is expanded.

TRBV5-4	TRBJ1-1	few	-	TGTGCCAGCAGCTTGCGGTCAACAGGGCGCACTGAAGCTTTCTTT	CASSLRSTGRTEAFF
TRBV27	TRBJ2-7	-	TRBD1	TGTGCCAGCAGTTTAACAGGGACAGGGGTCCACGAGCAGTACTTC	CASSLTGTGVHEQYF
TRBV5-1	TRBJ1-2	-	-	TGCGCCAGCAGCCAGGACCGGGGAGGCTACACCTTC	CASSQDRGGYTF
TRBV6-1	TRBJ1-1	-	-	TGTGCCAGCAGTGAACAGCGGCCTCCTATGAACACTGAAGCTTTCTTT	CASSEQRPPMNTEAFF
TRBV7-3	TRBJ2-3	-	-	TGTGCCAGCAGCTTACAGGTCACAGATACGCAGTATTTT	CASSLQVTDTQYF
TRBV2	TRBJ1-2	many	-	TGTGCCAGCTTAGGTGGACCCGCGGGCAACTATGGCTACACCTTC	CASLGGPAGNYGYTF
TRBV5-6	TRBJ1-2	-	-	TGTGCCAGCAGCTCAGAGGGAGGGGTTGCTGGCTACACCTTC	CASSSEGGVAGYTF
TRBV2	TRBJ1-4	few	TRBD1	TGTGCCAGCAGTCCCGCAGGGGGCTTTCTTATCTATTTT	CASSPAGGFLIYF
TRBV28	TRBJ1-4	-	TRBD1	TGTGCCAGCAGTTTCGGACAGGCTGTCGGGGATGAAAAACTGTTTTTT	CASSFGQAVGDEKLFF
TRBV2	TRBJ1-6	-	-	TGTGCCAGCAGTGGACAGAGCTCCTATAATTCACCCCTCCACTTT	CASSGQSSYNSPLHF
TRBV19	TRBJ2-7	-	TRBD1	TGTGCCAGTAGCCTGACAGGGGGCCTCAGCTCCTACGAGCAGTACTTC	CASSLTGGLSSYEQYF
TRBV11-3	TRBJ1-1	-	-	TGTGCCAGCAGTCCCCATGACACTGAAGCTTTCTTT	CASSPHDTEAFF
TRBV20-1	TRBJ1-5	-	-	TGCAGTGCTAGTCGGGGGGCGGGTCAGCCCCAGCATTTT	CSASRGAGQPQHF
TRBV29-1	TRBJ1-1	-	-	TGCAGCGTCGCCGCCAGCGGGACTGAAGCTTTCTTT	CSVAASGTEAFF